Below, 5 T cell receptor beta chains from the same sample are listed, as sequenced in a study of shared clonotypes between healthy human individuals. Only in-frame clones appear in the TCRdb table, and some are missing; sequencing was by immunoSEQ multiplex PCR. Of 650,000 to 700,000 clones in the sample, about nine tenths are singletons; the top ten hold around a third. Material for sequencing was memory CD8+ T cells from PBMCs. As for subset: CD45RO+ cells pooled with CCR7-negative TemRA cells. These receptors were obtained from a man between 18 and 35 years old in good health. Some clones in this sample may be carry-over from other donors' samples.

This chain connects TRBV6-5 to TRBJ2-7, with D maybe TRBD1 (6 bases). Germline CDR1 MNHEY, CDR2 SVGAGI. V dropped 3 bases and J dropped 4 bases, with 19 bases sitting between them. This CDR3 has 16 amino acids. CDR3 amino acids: CASSYNPIRGVYEQYF. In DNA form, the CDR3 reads TGTGCCAGCAGTTATAATCCGATCAGGGGAGTATACGAGCAGTACTTC.

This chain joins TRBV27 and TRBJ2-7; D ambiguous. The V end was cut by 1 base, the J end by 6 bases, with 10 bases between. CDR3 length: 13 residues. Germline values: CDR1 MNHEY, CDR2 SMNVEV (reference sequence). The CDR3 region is CASSLLLSPEQYF. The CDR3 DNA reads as TGTGCCAGCAGTTTATTGTTGTCTCCCGAGCAGTACTTC.

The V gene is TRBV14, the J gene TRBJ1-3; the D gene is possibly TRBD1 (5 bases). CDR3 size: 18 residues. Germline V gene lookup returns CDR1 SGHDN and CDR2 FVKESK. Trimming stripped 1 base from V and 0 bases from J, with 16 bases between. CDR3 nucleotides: TGTGCCAGCAGCCAAGGATCGTGGCAGGGCCTCTCTGGAAACACCATATATTTT. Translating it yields CASSQGSWQGLSGNTIYF.

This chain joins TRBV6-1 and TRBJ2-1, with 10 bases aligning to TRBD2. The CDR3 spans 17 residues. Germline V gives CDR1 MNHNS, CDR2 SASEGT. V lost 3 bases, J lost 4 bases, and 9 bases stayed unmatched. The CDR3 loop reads CASSDPTRLAGYNEQFF. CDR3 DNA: TGTGCCAGCAGTGACCCTACCCGACTAGCGGGTTACAATGAGCAGTTCTTC.

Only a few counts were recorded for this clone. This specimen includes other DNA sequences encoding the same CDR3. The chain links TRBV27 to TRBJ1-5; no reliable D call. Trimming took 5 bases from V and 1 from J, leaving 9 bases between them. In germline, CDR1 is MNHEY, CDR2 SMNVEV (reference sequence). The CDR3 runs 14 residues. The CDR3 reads CASSLRSSNQPQHF. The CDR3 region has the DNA TGTGCCAGCAGTCTACGCAGCAGCAATCAGCCCCAGCATTTT.